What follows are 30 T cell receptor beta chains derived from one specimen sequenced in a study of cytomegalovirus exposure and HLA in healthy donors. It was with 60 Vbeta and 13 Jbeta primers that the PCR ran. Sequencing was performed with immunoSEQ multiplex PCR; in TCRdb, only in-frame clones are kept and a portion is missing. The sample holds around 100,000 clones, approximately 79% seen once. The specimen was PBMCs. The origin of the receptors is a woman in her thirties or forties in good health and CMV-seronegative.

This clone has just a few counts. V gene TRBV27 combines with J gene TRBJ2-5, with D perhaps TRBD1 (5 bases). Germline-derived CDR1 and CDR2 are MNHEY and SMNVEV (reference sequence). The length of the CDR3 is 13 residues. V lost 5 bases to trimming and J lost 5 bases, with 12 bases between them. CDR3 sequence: CASSADRGETQYF. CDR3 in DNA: TGTGCCAGCAGTGCGGATAGGGGTGAGACCCAGTACTTC.

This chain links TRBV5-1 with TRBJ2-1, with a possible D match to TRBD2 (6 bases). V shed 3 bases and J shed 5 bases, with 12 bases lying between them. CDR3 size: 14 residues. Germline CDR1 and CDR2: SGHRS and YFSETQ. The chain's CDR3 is CASSWGDGNNEQFF. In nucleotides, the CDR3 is TGCGCCAGCAGCTGGGGGGACGGGAACAATGAGCAGTTCTTC.

The CDR3: CASSQSGTRDNEQFF. In nucleotides, the CDR3 is TGTGCCAGCAGTCAATCCGGGACTAGGGACAATGAGCAGTTCTTC. The chain has TRBV7-9 and TRBJ2-1; the match to TRBD2 covers 8 bases. The junction had 9 bases not matched to a gene; V was cut back by 6 bases and J by 5 bases. The CDR3 spans 15 residues. Germline CDR1 SEHNR, CDR2 FQNEAQ (reference sequence).

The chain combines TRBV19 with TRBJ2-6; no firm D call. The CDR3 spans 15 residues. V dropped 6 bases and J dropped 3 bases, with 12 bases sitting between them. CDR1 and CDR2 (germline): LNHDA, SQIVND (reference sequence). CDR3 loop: CASSPGWRGANVLTF. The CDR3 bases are TGTGCCAGTAGCCCCGGGTGGCGTGGGGCCAACGTCCTGACTTTC.

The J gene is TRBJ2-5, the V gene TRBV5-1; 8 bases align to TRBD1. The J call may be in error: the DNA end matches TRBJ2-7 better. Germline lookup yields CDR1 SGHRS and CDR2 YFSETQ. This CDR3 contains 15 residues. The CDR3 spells CASSLTGGTTYEQYF. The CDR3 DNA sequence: TGCGCCAGCAGCTTGACAGGGGGGACCACCTACGAGCAGTACTTC.

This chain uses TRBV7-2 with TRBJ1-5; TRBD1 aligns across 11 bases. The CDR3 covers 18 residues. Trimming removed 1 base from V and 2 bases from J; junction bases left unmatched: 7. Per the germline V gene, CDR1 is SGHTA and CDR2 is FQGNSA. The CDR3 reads CASSLGRDRGSGNQPQHF. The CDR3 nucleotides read TGTGCCAGCAGCTTAGGGAGGGACAGGGGGTCGGGCAATCAGCCCCAGCATTTT.

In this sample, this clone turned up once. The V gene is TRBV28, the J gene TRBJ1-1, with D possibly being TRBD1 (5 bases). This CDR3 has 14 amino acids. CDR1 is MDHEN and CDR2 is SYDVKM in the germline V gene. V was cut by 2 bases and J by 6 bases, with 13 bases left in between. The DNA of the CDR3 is TGTGCCAGCAGTTTAAAGGACAATCTAGCTGAAGCTTTCTTT. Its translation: CASSLKDNLAEAFF.

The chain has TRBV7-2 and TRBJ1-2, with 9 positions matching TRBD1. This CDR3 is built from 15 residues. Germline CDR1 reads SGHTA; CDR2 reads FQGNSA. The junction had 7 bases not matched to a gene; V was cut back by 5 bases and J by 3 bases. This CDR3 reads CASSPTTGGDYGYTF. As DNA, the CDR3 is TGTGCCAGCAGCCCTACGACAGGGGGGGACTATGGCTACACCTTC.

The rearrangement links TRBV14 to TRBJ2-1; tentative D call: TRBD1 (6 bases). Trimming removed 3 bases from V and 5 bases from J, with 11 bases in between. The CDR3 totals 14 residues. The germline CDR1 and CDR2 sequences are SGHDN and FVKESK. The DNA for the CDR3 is TGTGCCAGCAGCCAGTTGGACAGCCACAATGAGCAGTTCTTC. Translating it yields CASSQLDSHNEQFF.

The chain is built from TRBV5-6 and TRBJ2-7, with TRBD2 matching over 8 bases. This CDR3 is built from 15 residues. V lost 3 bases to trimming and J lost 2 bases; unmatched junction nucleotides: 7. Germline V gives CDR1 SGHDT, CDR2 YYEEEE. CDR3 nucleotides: TGTGCCAGCAGCTCATTAGCGGGGCAGACCTACGAGCAGTACTTC. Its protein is CASSSLAGQTYEQYF.

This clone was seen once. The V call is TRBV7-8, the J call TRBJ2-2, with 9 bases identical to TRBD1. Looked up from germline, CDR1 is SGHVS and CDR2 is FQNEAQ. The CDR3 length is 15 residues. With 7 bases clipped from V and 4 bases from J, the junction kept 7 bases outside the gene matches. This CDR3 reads CASTLDRGSTGELFF. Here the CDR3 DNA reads TGTGCCAGCACCTTGGACAGGGGTTCCACCGGGGAGCTGTTTTTT. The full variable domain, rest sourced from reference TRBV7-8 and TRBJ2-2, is GAGVSQSPRYKVAKRGQDVALRCDPISGHVSLFWYQQALGQGPEFLTYFQNEAQLDKSGLPSDRFFAERPEGSVSTLKIQRTQQEDSAVYLCASTLDRGSTGELFFGEGSRLTVL.

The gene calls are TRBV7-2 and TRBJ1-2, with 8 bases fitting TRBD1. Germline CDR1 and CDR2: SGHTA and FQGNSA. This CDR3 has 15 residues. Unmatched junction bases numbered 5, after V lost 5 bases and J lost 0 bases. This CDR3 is CASSPDRDTNYGYTF. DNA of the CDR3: TGTGCCAGCAGCCCGGACAGGGATACTAACTATGGCTACACCTTC.

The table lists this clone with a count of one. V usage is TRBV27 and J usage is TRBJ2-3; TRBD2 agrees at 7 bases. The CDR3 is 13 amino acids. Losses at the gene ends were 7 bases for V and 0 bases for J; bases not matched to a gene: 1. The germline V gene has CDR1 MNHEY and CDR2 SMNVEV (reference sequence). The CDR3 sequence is CASKLASTDTQYF. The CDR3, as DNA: TGTGCCAGCAAACTAGCGAGCACAGATACGCAGTATTTT.

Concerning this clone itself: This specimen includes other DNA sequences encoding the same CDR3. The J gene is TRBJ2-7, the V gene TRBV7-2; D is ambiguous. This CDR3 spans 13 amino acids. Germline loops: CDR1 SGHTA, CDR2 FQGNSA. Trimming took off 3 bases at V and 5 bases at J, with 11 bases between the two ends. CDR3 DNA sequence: TGTGCCAGCAGCTTGGTCGGCCAGGACGAGCAGTACTTC. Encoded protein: CASSLVGQDEQYF.

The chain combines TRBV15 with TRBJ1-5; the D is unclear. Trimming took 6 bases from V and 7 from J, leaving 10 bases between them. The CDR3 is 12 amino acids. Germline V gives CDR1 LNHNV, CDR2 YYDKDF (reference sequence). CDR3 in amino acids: CATSPAEQPQHF. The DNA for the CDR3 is TGTGCCACCAGTCCGGCGGAACAGCCCCAGCATTTT.

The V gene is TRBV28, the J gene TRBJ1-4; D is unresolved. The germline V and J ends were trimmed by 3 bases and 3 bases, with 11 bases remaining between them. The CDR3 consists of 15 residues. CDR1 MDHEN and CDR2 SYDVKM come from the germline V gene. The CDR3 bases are TGTGCCAGCAGTTTGATGGGCAGTGCTAATGAAAAACTGTTTTTT. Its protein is CASSLMGSANEKLFF.

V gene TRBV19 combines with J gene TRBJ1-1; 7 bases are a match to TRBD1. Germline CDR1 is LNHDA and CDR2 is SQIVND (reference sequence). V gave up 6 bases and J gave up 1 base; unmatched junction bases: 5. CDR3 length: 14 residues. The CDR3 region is CASRLQGSNTEAFF. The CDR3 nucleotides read TGTGCCAGTAGGCTACAGGGGTCGAACACTGAAGCTTTCTTT.

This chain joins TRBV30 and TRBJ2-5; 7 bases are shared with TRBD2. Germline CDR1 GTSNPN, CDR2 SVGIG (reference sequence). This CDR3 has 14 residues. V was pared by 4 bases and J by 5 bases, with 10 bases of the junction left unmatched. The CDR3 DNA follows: TGTGCCTGGAATCGGGAACGGACTAGGGAGACCCAGTACTTC. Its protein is CAWNRERTRETQYF.

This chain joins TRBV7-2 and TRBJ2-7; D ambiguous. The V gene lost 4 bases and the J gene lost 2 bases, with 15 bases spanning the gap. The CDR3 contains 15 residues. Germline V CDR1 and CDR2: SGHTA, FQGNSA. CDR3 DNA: TGTGCCAGCAGCTCCCTACCGGGTTTTGCCTACGAGCAGTACTTC. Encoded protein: CASSSLPGFAYEQYF. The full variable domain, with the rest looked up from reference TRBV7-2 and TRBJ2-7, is GAGVSQSPSNKVTEKGKDVELRCDPISGHTALYWYRQSLGQGLEFLIYFQGNSAPDKSGLPSDRFSAERTGGSVSTLTIQRTQQEDSAVYLCASSSLPGFAYEQYFGPGTRLTVT.

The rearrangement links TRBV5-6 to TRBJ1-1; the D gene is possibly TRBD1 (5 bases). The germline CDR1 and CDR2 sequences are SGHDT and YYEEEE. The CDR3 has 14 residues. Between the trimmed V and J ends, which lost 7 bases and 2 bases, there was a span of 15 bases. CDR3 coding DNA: TGTGCCAGCGTTCCCCAGGGACTCAACACTGAAGCTTTCTTT. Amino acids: CASVPQGLNTEAFF.

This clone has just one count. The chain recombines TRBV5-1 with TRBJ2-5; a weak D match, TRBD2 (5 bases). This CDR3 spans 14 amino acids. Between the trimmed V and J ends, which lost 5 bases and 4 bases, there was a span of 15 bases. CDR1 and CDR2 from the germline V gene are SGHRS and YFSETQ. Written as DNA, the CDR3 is TGCGCCAGCAGTCCCCCTCCGGGGATAGAGACCCAGTACTTC. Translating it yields CASSPPPGIETQYF. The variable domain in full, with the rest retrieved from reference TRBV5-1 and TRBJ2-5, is KAGVTQTPRYLIKTRGQQVTLSCSPISGHRSVSWYQQTPGQGLQFLFEYFSETQRNKGNFPGRFSGRQFSNSRSEMNVSTLELGDSALYLCASSPPPGIETQYFGPGTRLLVL.

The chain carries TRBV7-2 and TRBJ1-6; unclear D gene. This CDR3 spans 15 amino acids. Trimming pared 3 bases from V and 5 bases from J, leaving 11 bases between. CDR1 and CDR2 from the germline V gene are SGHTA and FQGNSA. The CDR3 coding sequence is TGTGCCAGCAGCTTGAGACGGAGTGATAATTCACCCCTCCACTTT. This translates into CASSLRRSDNSPLHF.

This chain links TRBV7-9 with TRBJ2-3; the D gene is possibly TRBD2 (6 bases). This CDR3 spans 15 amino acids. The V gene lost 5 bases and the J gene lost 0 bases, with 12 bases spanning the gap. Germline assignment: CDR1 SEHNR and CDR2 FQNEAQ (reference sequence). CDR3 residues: CASSTGTLSTDTQYF. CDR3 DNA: TGTGCCAGCAGCACCGGGACTCTTAGCACAGATACGCAGTATTTT.

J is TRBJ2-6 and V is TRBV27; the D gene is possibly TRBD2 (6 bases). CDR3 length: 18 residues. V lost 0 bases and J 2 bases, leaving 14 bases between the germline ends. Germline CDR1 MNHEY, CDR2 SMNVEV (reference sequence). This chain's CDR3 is CASSLSAAAGAGANVLTF. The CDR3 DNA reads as TGTGCCAGCAGTTTATCGGCAGCAGCGGGTGCTGGGGCCAACGTCCTGACTTTC.

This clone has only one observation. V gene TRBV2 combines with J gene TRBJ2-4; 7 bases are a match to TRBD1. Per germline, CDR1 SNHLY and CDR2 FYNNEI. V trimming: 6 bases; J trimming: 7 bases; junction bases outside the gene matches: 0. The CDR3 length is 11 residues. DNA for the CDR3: TGTGCCAGCAGACAGGGGAACATTCAGTACTTC. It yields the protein CASRQGNIQYF.

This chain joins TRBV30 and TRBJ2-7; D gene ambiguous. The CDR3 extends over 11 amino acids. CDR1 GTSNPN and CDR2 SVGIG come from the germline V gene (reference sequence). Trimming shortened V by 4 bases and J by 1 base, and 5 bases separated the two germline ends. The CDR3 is CAWTGSYEQYF. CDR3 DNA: TGTGCCTGGACAGGATCCTACGAGCAGTACTTC.

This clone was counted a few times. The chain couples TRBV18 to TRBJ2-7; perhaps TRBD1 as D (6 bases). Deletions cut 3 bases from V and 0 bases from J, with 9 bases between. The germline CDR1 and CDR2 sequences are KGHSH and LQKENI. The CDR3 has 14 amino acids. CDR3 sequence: CASSPGHRSYEQYF. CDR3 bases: TGTGCCAGCTCACCGGGACATCGCTCCTACGAGCAGTACTTC.

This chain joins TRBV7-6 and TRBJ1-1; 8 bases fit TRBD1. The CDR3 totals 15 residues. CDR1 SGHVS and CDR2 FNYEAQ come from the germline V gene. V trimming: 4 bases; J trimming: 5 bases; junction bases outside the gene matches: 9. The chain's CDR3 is CASSSSGGVRTEAFF. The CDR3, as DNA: TGTGCCAGCAGCTCCTCAGGGGGCGTTCGTACTGAAGCTTTCTTT.

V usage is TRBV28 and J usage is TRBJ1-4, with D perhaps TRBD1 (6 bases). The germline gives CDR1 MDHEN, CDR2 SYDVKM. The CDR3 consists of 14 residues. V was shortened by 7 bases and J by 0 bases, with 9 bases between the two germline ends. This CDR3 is CASNRQATNEKLFF. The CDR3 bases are TGTGCCAGCAACCGACAGGCAACTAATGAAAAACTGTTTTTT. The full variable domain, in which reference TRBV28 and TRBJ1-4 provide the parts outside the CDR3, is DVKVTQSSRYLVKRTGEKVFLECVQDMDHENMFWYRQDPGLGLRLIYFSYDVKMKEKGDIPEGYSVSREKKERFSLILESASTNQTSMYLCASNRQATNEKLFFGSGTQLSVL.

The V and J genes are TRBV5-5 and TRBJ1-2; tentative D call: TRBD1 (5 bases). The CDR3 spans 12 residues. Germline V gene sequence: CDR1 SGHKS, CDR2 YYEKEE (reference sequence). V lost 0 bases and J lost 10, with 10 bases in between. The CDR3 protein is CASSLAGRDYTF. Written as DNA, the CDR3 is TGTGCCAGCAGCTTGGCAGGGAGGGACTACACCTTC.